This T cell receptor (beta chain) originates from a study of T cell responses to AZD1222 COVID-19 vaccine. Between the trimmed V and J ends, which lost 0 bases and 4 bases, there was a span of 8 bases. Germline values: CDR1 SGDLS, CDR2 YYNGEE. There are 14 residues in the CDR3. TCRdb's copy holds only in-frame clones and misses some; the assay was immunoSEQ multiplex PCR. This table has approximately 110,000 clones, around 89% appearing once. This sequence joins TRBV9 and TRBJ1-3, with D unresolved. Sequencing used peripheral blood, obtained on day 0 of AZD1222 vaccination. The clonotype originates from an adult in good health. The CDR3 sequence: CASSVEHTGNTIYF. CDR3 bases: TGTGCCAGCAGCGTAGAGCATACCGGAAACACCATATATTTT.